This T cell receptor beta chain was recovered during a study of blood T cell repertoires in COVID-19 (TCRdb year 2020). Background on the whole study: The collaborator samples originated in the United States, Italy and Spain and spanned the acute and convalescent phases of COVID-19. The material from the prospective study consisted of cDNA or gDNA derived from T cells, B-cell-depleted T cells, or PBMCs. Deeply sampled blood TCRbeta repertoires from subjects exposed to, actively infected with, or recovered from COVID-19 were included in the dataset. The repertoires were made available in a free public database intended to serve as a resource for research on the immune response to SARS-CoV-2. The samples were drawn from the first 160 participants of the ongoing ImmuneRACE study and from 950 to 1,500 subjects provided by 6 global collaborators. The sample metadata nearly always contained a de-identified subject ID, COVID-19 status, age in years and sex. Where available, HLA class I and class II types were obtained from metadata supplied by the sample provider rather than from assay-based typing. What the research found in general, with its limitations: How much clinical and demographic metadata was included differed by source and by participant, and the metadata was provided uncurated.

TCRbeta CDR3 regions were amplified from genomic DNA using the immunoSEQ Assay, a bias-controlled multiplex PCR. Regarding the original processing steps: Within the assay, amplification of reference gene primers was used to estimate how many nucleated cells each sample contained. To quantify the absolute abundance of each unique TCRbeta CDR3 rearrangement, sequence reads were collapsed and filtered. For each sample, productive Simpson clonality was calculated by taking the square root of Simpson's diversity index across productive rearrangements. TCRdb re-hosts the immuneACCESS table, in-frame sequences only. Its copies lack some clones; in the studies checked, an unresolved V gene accounts for under half of them, and the cause for the rest is not known. V, J and clone size were drawn from that table, and D and trimming were deduced from the DNA. This sample is represented by approximately 210,000 clones; around 83% of them were singletons. The ten largest clones capture roughly 2.9% of the sample.

This clone appeared once. The antigen it binds to is not known. No base quality values were provided; no much bigger clone lies one nucleotide off. Whole blood was collected in K2EDTA tubes by collaborating institutions according to the institutions' own protocols. For TCRbeta analysis, collaborators shipped samples as frozen whole blood, isolated PBMCs, or DNA extracted from either of those sample types. The sample comprised peripheral blood. The source is a man aged 50-59 years with active or convalescent COVID-19.

The DNA is as follows: TGTGCCAGCAGCACAGGGGGACTAGCGCAGAGCACAGATACGCAGTATTTT. It encodes CASSTGGLAQSTDTQYF. The rearranged segments are TRBV5-8 and TRBJ2-3, and 10 junction bases match TRBD2. V is cut back by 4 bases and J by 0 bases, with 8 bases in the junction unmatched. From a lookup of the germline V gene, CDR1 and CDR2 are SGHTS and YDEGEE. The CDR3 measures 17 amino acids from cysteine to phenylalanine. The read is trimmed to its CDR3 DNA, 51 bases read in frame from base 1.